This TCR beta chain stems from a study of cytomegalovirus exposure and HLA in healthy donors. Study at large: Within the Caucasian-associated ancestry cluster were 81% of the roughly 360 genotyped donors. General study findings and limits: For most TCR sequences rarity was the rule, although some public TCRs occurred in many donors.

PCR used 60 Vbeta primers and 13 Jbeta primers. Assay used: immunoSEQ multiplex PCR; TCRdb lists only in-frame clones, some missing. The sample holds 100,000 to 150,000 clones; approximately 84% are singletons and the top ten take approximately 4%. On this clone: Its antigen is undetermined. Other nucleotide sequences from this sample produce the same CDR3.

In germline, CDR1 is SGHVS, CDR2 FNYEAQ. This CDR3 is 14 amino acids long. Trimming took off 1 base at V and 10 bases at J, with 11 bases between the two ends. Material: PBMCs. The receptor was derived from a man younger than 35 in good health and CMV-seropositive. J is TRBJ1-6 and V is TRBV7-6, with D possibly matching TRBD1 (5 bases). The chain's CDR3 is CASSLGQGGSPLHF. Written as DNA, the CDR3 is TGTGCCAGCAGCTTAGGGCAGGGTGGATCACCCCTCCACTTT.